What follows is one T cell receptor (beta chain) and its context. Possible read error: a much larger clone is one base away. Trimming pared 0 bases from V and 8 bases from J, leaving 17 bases between. Germline loops: CDR1 MNHEY, CDR2 SVGAGI. CDR3 length: 15 amino acids. A single record per CDR3 protein comes from TCRdb applying MiXCR to the 5' RACE reads. The sample gives nearly 550,000 distinct CDR3 sequences, about a fifth of which show up once; approximately 15% is in the top ten. The source of the sample is a study of T cells after yellow fever vaccination. The material sequenced was PBMCs, taken 15 days after the yellow fever booster vaccination. The sequence was collected from a man aged 30-40 years who received the YFV17D yellow fever vaccine. The chain is built from TRBV6-5 and TRBJ2-7; D possibly corresponds to TRBD2 (6 bases). CDR3 protein: CASSYSSGPMDKQYF. The CDR3 bases are TGTGCCAGCAGTTACTCTAGCGGACCTATGGACAAGCAGTACTTC.